The 5 T cell receptor beta chains below were found in one sample sequenced in a study of blood T cells in healthy people across ages. Using a J-beta primer mix together with a sample-barcoded 5' primer, a second PCR was run for about 6 to 11 cycles. TCRdb analysed the 5' RACE reads with MiXCR anew, one entry per CDR3 protein. The repertoire holds 910,000 or so distinct CDR3 sequences, with roughly 51% as singletons. The sequenced material came from blood. These receptors came from a woman aged 55-69 years in good health.

The chain is built from TRBV7-9 and TRBJ2-7; no reliable D call. Germline CDR1 and CDR2: SEHNR and FQNEAQ (reference sequence). The CDR3 is 16 amino acids. Trimming cost V 5 bases and J 3 bases, with 20 bases left between them. The chain's CDR3 is CASSPDGPQFLYEQYF. The CDR3 DNA sequence: TGTGCCAGCAGCCCTGATGGGCCCCAGTTTCTCTACGAGCAGTACTTC.

This chain uses TRBV15 with TRBJ2-3; the D is unclear. Germline lookup yields CDR1 LNHNV and CDR2 YYDKDF (reference sequence). This CDR3 spans 12 amino acids. V gave up 0 bases and J gave up 7 bases, with 5 bases separating them. The DNA for the CDR3 is TGTGCCACCAGCAGAGATCTCCATACGCAGTATTTT. This encodes CATSRDLHTQYF.

This clonotype was seen only a few times. The V call is TRBV27, the J call TRBJ1-2; D remains ambiguous. From germline, CDR1 is MNHEY and CDR2 SMNVEV (reference sequence). This CDR3 contains 15 residues. The V end lost 5 bases, the J end lost 6 bases, and 19 bases lay between the germline ends. The CDR3 sequence is CASSPRPDGLNGYTF. As DNA, the CDR3 is TGTGCCAGCAGTCCCCGCCCGGACGGTTTGAATGGCTACACCTTC.

The chain has TRBV5-1 and TRBJ2-7, with 9 bases aligning to TRBD1. The CDR3 spans 14 residues. The J segment lost 6 bases and the V segment lost 2 bases, leaving 6 bases of the junction unmatched. Germline V gene lookup returns CDR1 SGHRS and CDR2 YFSETQ. The CDR3 protein is CASSFGTGYLEQYF. The CDR3 coding sequence is TGCGCCAGCAGCTTTGGGACAGGGTACCTCGAGCAGTACTTC.

The chain carries TRBV29-1 and TRBJ2-1, with D perhaps TRBD2 (5 bases). V was trimmed by 7 bases and J by 7 bases, leaving 14 bases between them. The V gene's germline CDR1 is SQVTM and CDR2 ANQGSEA. This CDR3 has 12 amino acids. The CDR3 protein is CSAAPSSNEQFF. As DNA, the CDR3 is TGCAGCGCAGCCCCTAGCTCAAATGAGCAGTTCTTC.